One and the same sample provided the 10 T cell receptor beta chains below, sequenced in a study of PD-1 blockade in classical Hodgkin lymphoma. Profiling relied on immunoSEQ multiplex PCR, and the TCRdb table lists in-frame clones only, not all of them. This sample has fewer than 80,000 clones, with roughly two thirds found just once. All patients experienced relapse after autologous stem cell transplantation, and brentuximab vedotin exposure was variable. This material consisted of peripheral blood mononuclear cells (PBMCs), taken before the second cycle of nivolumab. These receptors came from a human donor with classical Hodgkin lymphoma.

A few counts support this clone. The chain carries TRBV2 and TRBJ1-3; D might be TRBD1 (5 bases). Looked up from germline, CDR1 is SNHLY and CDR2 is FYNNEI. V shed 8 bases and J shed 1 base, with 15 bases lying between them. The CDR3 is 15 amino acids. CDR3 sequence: CASGLSEGSGNTIYF. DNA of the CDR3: TGTGCCAGCGGTTTAAGCGAGGGGTCTGGAAACACCATATATTTT.

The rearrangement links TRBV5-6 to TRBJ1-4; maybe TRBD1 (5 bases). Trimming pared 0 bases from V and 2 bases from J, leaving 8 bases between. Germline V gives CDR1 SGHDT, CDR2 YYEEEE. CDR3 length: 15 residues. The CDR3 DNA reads TGTGCCAGCAGCTTGGAAGGGGTTACTAATGAAAAACTGTTTTTT. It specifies CASSLEGVTNEKLFF.

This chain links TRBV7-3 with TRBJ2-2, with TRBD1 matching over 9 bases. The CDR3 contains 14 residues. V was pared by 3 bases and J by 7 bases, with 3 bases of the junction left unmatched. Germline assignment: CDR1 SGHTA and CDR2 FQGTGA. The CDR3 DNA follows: TGTGCCAGCAGCTTGGACAGGGGACGCGGGGAGCTGTTTTTT. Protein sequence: CASSLDRGRGELFF.

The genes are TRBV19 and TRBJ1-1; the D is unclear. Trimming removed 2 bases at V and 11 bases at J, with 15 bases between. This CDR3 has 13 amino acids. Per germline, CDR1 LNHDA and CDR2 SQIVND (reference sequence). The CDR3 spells CASSILPGRMAFF. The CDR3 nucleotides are TGTGCCAGTAGTATACTCCCGGGGAGGATGGCTTTCTTT. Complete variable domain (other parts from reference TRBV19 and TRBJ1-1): DGGITQSPKYLFRKEGQNVTLSCEQNLNHDAMYWYRQDPGQGLRLIYYSQIVNDFQKGDIAEGYSVSREKKESFPLTVTSAQKNPTAFYLCASSILPGRMAFFGQGTRLTVV.

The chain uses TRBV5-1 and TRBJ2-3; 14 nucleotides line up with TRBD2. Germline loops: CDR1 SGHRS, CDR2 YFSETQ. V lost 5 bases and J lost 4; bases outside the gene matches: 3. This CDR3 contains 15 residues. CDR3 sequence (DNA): TGCGCCAGCAGGCAGACTAGCGGGGGGGCAGATACGCAGTATTTT. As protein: CASRQTSGGADTQYF.

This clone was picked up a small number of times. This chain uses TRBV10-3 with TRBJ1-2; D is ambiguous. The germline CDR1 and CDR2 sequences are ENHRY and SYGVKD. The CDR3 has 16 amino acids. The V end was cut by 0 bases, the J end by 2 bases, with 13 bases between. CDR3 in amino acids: CAISESGGHLNYGYTF. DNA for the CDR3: TGTGCCATCAGTGAGTCGGGAGGGCACCTCAACTATGGCTACACCTTC.

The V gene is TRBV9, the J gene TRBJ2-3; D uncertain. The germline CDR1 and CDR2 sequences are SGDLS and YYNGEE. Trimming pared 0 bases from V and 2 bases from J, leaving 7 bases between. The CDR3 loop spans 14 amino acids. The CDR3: CASSVAPATDTQYF. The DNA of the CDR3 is TGTGCCAGCAGCGTAGCTCCGGCCACAGATACGCAGTATTTT.

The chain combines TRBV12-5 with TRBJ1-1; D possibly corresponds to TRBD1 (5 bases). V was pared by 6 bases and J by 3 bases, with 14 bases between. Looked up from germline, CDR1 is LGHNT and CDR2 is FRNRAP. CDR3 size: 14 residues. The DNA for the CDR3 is TGTGCTAGTGGCCCCTCTGGAGGGGACACTGAAGCTTTCTTT. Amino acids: CASGPSGGDTEAFF.

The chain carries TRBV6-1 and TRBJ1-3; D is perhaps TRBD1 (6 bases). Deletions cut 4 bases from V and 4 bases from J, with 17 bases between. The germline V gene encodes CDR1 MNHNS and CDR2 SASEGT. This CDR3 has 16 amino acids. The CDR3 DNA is TGTGCCAGCAGTGCCCGACAGGATCAATTGGGAAACACCATATATTTT. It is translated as CASSARQDQLGNTIYF.

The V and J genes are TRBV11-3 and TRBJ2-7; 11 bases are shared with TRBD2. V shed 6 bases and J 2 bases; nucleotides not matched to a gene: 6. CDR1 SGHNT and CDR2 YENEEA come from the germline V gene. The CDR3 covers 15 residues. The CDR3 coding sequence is TGTGCCAGCAGACTACTAGCGGGGGCTACCTACGAGCAGTACTTC. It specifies CASRLLAGATYEQYF.